This TCR beta chain was observed in a study of blood T cell repertoires in COVID-19. As for the study in general: Samples representing acute and convalescent COVID-19 were sourced from the United States, Italy and Spain. T cells, B-cell-depleted T cells, or PBMCs supplied cDNA or gDNA.

Study members were between about 18 and 100 years old and lived in some 22 US regions. Cohorts were assigned according to the clinical history that participants reported. The method was immunoSEQ multiplex PCR; TCRdb's version includes in-frame clones alone and lacks a portion of them. Here the sample spans about 200,000 clones, approximately 86% being singletons. This TCR was recovered from a woman aged 40-49 years with acute COVID-19. The sequencing input was PBMCs or T cells enriched from blood (not recorded which).

CDR3 DNA sequence: TGTGCCAGCAGCCCCTCAGGGGGCGCAGCTTTCTTT. This gives the protein CASSPSGGAAFF. J is TRBJ1-1 and V is TRBV7-8; 8 bases line up with TRBD1. The junction had 6 bases not matched to a gene; V was cut back by 5 bases and J by 10 bases. Germline V gene sequence: CDR1 SGHVS, CDR2 FQNEAQ. The CDR3 length is 12 residues. The variable domain in full, with the rest retrieved from reference TRBV7-8 and TRBJ1-1, is GAGVSQSPRYKVAKRGQDVALRCDPISGHVSLFWYQQALGQGPEFLTYFQNEAQLDKSGLPSDRFFAERPEGSVSTLKIQRTQQEDSAVYLCASSPSGGAAFFGQGTRLTVV.